What follows describes a single T cell receptor beta chain. Its matching antigen is unknown. The sample belongs to a study of Tregs in tolerant kidney transplant recipients. The germline V and J ends were trimmed by 4 bases and 7 bases, with 11 bases remaining between them. Germline CDR1 reads LGHNA; CDR2 reads YSLEER. The CDR3 extends over 14 amino acids. Repertoires were generated with immunoSEQ multiplex PCR, while TCRdb's copy carries only in-frame clones and drops some. The top ten hold under 4% of the sample, which has fewer than 20,000 clones, 61% seen once. Notes on the study in general: Findings come from small patient numbers and require larger validation.

Specimen: Tregs from blood cultured with allogeneic cells. The clonotype was recovered from a human donor in good health. The rearrangement links TRBV4-3 to TRBJ1-6; possibly TRBD1 for D (6 bases). CDR3 coding DNA: TGCGCCAGCAGCCTAGACAGGAGGAATTCACCCCTCCACTTT. Translated: CASSLDRRNSPLHF.